The 20 T cell receptor beta chains given below trace back to one sample, sequenced in a study of OX40 agonist ivuxolimab in advanced cancers. TCRdb keeps only in-frame clones here, not all; method: immunoSEQ multiplex PCR. The data hold 31,000 or so clones, with 81% observed a single time. Sequences were derived from CD4+ or CD8+ T cells sorted from blood, sampled in a trial of the OX40 agonist ivuxolimab. The receptors originated from an adult with an advanced solid tumor such as melanoma, head and neck, liver or kidney cancer.

This clone has only one observation. The chain couples TRBV11-3 to TRBJ2-1; 7 positions match TRBD2. Germline V lookup: CDR1 SGHNT, CDR2 YENEEA. The V segment lost 5 bases and the J segment 8 bases; nucleotides outside the gene matches: 12. CDR3 length: 15 amino acids. The CDR3 nucleotides read TGTGCCAGCAGCCGCCGGGCGGGAGATGTACATGAGCAGTTCTTC. Amino acid sequence: CASSRRAGDVHEQFF.

The genes are TRBV6-1 and TRBJ1-3, with 9 bases fitting TRBD1. The CDR3 sequence is 17 residues long. The germline gives CDR1 MNHNS, CDR2 SASEGT. V shed 4 bases, J shed 4 bases, and the junction held 11 bases outside the gene matches. Written as DNA, the CDR3 is TGTGCCAGCAGTGGGGGGGCGGACAGGGGCCGAGGAAACACCATATATTTT. Protein product: CASSGGADRGRGNTIYF.

This chain uses TRBV6-1 with TRBJ1-2; D is undetermined. In germline, CDR1 is MNHNS, CDR2 SASEGT. The CDR3 runs to 11 residues. Trimming took 7 bases from V and 7 from J, leaving 10 bases between them. The DNA for the CDR3 is TGTGCCAGCACGCAGATCTCTGGCTACACCTTC. Translation: CASTQISGYTF.

V is TRBV6-6 and J is TRBJ1-2; 7 bases are shared with TRBD1. CDR1 MNHNY and CDR2 SVGAGI come from the germline V gene (reference sequence). With 9 bases clipped from V and 4 bases from J, the junction kept 11 bases outside the gene matches. The CDR3 runs to 14 residues. CDR3 sequence: CASSGTAQSYGYTF. The CDR3, as DNA: TGTGCCAGTTCCGGGACAGCCCAGAGCTATGGCTACACCTTC.

The rearrangement links TRBV7-2 to TRBJ1-5; D possibly corresponds to TRBD1 (6 bases). Trimming stripped 2 bases from V and 1 base from J, with 9 bases between. This CDR3 comprises 15 residues. Germline loops: CDR1 SGHTA, CDR2 FQGNSA. The DNA of the CDR3 is TGTGCCAGCAGCTTACAGGGACACAGCAATCAGCCCCAGCATTTT. Translating gives CASSLQGHSNQPQHF.

The chain carries TRBV6-5 and TRBJ1-4; 8 bases match TRBD1. V was clipped by 6 bases and J by 6 bases; unmatched bases: 9. CDR3 size: 15 residues. Per germline, CDR1 MNHEY and CDR2 SVGAGI. Written as DNA, the CDR3 is TGTGCCAGCAGCCCCGGGGACAGGCGATATGAAAAACTGTTTTTT. It encodes CASSPGDRRYEKLFF.

The gene calls are TRBV18 and TRBJ2-1; D call uncertain. CDR1 is KGHSH, CDR2 LQKENI, per germline. The CDR3 extends over 11 amino acids. With 3 bases removed from V and 10 bases from J, the gap between germline ends came to 7 bases. This CDR3 is CASSPVSEQFF. The CDR3, as DNA: TGTGCCAGCTCACCCGTTTCCGAGCAGTTCTTC.

J is TRBJ2-2 and V is TRBV6-6; D is unclear. Germline V gene data show CDR1 as MNHNY and CDR2 as SVGAGI (reference sequence). V gave up 6 bases and J gave up 0 bases, with 8 bases separating them. This CDR3 has 14 residues. CDR3 DNA sequence: TGTGCCAGCAGAAGCCCTTCGAACACCGGGGAGCTGTTTTTT. This gives the protein CASRSPSNTGELFF.

The chain combines TRBV7-7 with TRBJ2-1; 8 bases are a match to TRBD2. V dropped 5 bases and J dropped 9; count of bases not matched to a gene: 9. CDR3 length: 14 residues. Germline CDR1 is SSHAT and CDR2 is FNYEAQ (reference sequence). The CDR3 region has the DNA TGTGCCAGCAGCCCTTTGGGGCTAGCGGGTGAGCAGTTCTTC. Translating it yields CASSPLGLAGEQFF.

J is TRBJ2-2 and V is TRBV25-1; no reliable D call. Germline CDR1 MGHDK, CDR2 SYGVNS. The CDR3 covers 14 residues. V was clipped by 8 bases and J by 0 bases, with 10 bases between them. DNA for the CDR3: TGTGCCAGCCGTTCCGAGACGAACACCGGGGAGCTGTTTTTT. Residues: CASRSETNTGELFF. Together with reference TRBV25-1 and TRBJ2-2, the CDR3 gives the full variable domain: EADIYQTPRYLVIGTGKKITLECSQTMGHDKMYWYQQDPGMELHLIHYSYGVNSTEKGDLSSESTVSRIRTEHFPLTLESARPSHTSQYLCASRSETNTGELFFGEGSRLTVL.

The table lists this clone with a few counts. J is TRBJ1-4 and V is TRBV27; D not certain. CDR3 length: 14 amino acids. The V gene lost 2 bases and the J gene lost 8 bases, with 12 bases spanning the gap. Germline V gives CDR1 MNHEY, CDR2 SMNVEV (reference sequence). The CDR3 bases are TGTGCCAGCAGTTTACGGCAGTTGGGAGAAAAACTGTTTTTT. Translating gives CASSLRQLGEKLFF. The full variable domain, its missing parts supplied by reference TRBV27 and TRBJ1-4, is EAQVTQNPRYLITVTGKKLTVTCSQNMNHEYMSWYRQDPGLGLRQIYYSMNVEVTDKGDVPEGYKVSRKEKRNFPLILESPSPNQTSLYFCASSLRQLGEKLFFGSGTQLSVL.

This clone has more than one count but fewer than ten. V gene TRBV18 combines with J gene TRBJ1-1, with 9 bases lining up with TRBD1. The V gene end was trimmed by 3 bases and the J gene end by 0 bases; junction bases not matched to a gene: 5. Germline CDR1 is KGHSH and CDR2 is LQKENI. The length of the CDR3 is 16 residues. CDR3 sequence reads: CASSPGTGLMNTEAFF. The CDR3 bases are TGTGCCAGCTCACCTGGGACAGGGCTCATGAACACTGAAGCTTTCTTT.

V is TRBV28 and J is TRBJ1-2, with TRBD1 matching over 10 bases. There are 13 residues in the CDR3. Trimming took 6 bases from V and 8 from J; bases not matched to a gene: 6. Germline CDR1 MDHEN, CDR2 SYDVKM. The CDR3 here is CASRYDRGQGYTF. The CDR3 DNA follows: TGTGCCAGCAGATACGACAGGGGGCAAGGCTACACCTTC.

The chain recombines TRBV6-4 with TRBJ2-7; D gene ambiguous. Trimming removed 0 bases from V and 1 base from J, with 7 bases in between. The germline gives CDR1 MRHNA, CDR2 SNTAGT. The CDR3 is 14 amino acids. The CDR3 is CASSDSPPSYEQYF. The CDR3 region has the DNA TGTGCCAGCAGTGACTCGCCACCTTCCTACGAGCAGTACTTC.

The V call is TRBV7-2, the J call TRBJ2-1, with D perhaps matching TRBD1 (5 bases). This CDR3 has 17 residues. With 1 base removed from V and 3 bases from J, the gap between germline ends came to 16 bases. Germline CDR1 and CDR2: SGHTA and FQGNSA. This CDR3 reads CASSLGQYSLGYNEQFF. The CDR3, as DNA: TGTGCCAGCAGCTTAGGACAGTATTCTTTAGGCTACAATGAGCAGTTCTTC.

This clone was seen a few times. The chain's CDR3 is CSVGNRGTNEQFF. The CDR3 nucleotides read TGCAGCGTTGGAAACCGGGGCACCAATGAGCAGTTCTTC. The chain couples TRBV29-1 to TRBJ2-1; possibly TRBD1 or TRBD2 for D (5 bases each). This CDR3 contains 13 residues. Trimming cost V 4 bases and J 6 bases, with 13 bases left between them. The germline gives CDR1 SQVTM, CDR2 ANQGSEA.

V gene TRBV30 combines with J gene TRBJ1-2; TRBD1 agrees at 11 bases. The CDR3 loop spans 16 amino acids. The germline V gene has CDR1 GTSNPN and CDR2 SVGIG (reference sequence). With V trimmed by 5 bases and J by 4 bases, 12 bases remained unmatched. In DNA form, the CDR3 reads TGTGCCTGGTTGTGGACAGGGGGCCGTCTCGCCTATGGCTACACCTTC. Translation: CAWLWTGGRLAYGYTF.

In its sample, this clone is hyperexpanded. This chain uses TRBV7-6 with TRBJ2-7; D is ambiguous. This CDR3 spans 13 amino acids. Germline V CDR1 and CDR2: SGHVS, FNYEAQ. Between the trimmed V and J ends, which lost 3 bases and 2 bases, there was a span of 8 bases. The CDR3, as DNA: TGTGCCAGCAGCTTTAACCCGACCTACGAGCAGTACTTC. It is translated as CASSFNPTYEQYF.

The chain uses TRBV5-1 and TRBJ1-1, with D possibly being TRBD1 (5 bases). The CDR3 is 13 residues long. Trimming left V 4 bases short and J 9 bases short, with 16 bases between. CDR1 is SGHRS, CDR2 YFSETQ, per germline. The CDR3 sequence: CASSPQVGEKAFF. The CDR3 DNA sequence: TGCGCCAGCAGCCCCCAGGTAGGGGAGAAAGCTTTCTTT.

The V call is TRBV6-5, the J call TRBJ2-7; 15 positions agree with TRBD2. The germline gives CDR1 MNHEY, CDR2 SVGAGI. The CDR3 consists of 14 residues. Trimming took 8 bases from V and 7 from J; bases not matched to a gene: 6. The CDR3 region is CASGLAGGLKEQYF. CDR3 coding DNA: TGTGCCAGCGGACTAGCGGGGGGGTTGAAGGAGCAGTACTTC.